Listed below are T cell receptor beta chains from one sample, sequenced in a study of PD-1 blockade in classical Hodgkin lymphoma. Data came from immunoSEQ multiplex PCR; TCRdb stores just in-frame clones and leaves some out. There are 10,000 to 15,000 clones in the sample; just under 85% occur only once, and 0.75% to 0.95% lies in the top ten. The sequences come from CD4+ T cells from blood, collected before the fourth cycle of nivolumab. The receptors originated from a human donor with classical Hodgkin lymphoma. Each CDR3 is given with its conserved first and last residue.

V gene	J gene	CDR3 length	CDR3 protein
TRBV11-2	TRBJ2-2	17	CASSPRGSGGRAGELFF
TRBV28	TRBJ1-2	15	CASASRGEKEYGYTF
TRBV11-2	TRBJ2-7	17	CASRSPGHAGRPYEQYF
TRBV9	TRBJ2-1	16	CASSVGGFLSYNEQFF
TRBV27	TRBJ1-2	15	CASSFIAGGVLGYTF
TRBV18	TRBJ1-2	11	CASSPDYGYTF
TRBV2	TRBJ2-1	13	CASSVSGSGEQFF
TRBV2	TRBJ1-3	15	CATLGRETPGNTIYF
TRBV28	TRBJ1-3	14	CASTTGGAGNTIYF
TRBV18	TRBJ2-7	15	CASSTGTGSAYEQYF
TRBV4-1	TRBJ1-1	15	CASSPRDRANTEAFF
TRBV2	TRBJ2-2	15	CASSGMRGRAGELFF
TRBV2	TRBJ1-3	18	CASSGVVGTFGKGNTIYF
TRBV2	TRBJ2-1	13	CASKPGPANEQFF
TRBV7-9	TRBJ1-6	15	CASSLGDRGFSPLHF
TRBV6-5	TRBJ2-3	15	CASSSPRGVIDTQYF
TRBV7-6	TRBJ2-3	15	CASSLGSVSTDTQYF
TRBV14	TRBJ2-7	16	CASSQVGQGPPYEQYF
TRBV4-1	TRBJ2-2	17	CASSQDGSLWRTGELFF
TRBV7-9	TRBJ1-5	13	CASSLDRDQPQHF
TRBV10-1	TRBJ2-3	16	CASSGLAGGSTDTQYF
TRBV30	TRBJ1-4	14	CAWRGRDLVEKLFF
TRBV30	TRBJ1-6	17	CAWSSRPGGGYNSPLHF
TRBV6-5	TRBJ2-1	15	CASSYLSGPRGEQFF
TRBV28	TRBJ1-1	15	CASTPPRGMNTEAFF
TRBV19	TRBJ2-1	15	CASSIGGGSYNEQFF